The next 23 T cell receptor beta chains were all read from a single sample in a study of shared clonotypes between healthy human individuals. TCRdb's table, derived via immunoSEQ multiplex PCR, lists solely in-frame clones and lacks some. The sample has approximately 2,000,000 clones, roughly 90% seen once. Sample: naive CD4+ T cells from PBMCs. Subset: CD45RA+ positively selected. The receptors were gathered from a man between 18 and 35 years old in good health. Some clones in this sample may be carry-over from other donors' samples.

This chain joins TRBV5-6 and TRBJ1-4; D remains ambiguous. Between the trimmed V and J ends, which lost 4 bases and 11 bases, there was a span of 15 bases. This CDR3 spans 13 amino acids. Germline CDR1 is SGHDT and CDR2 is YYEEEE. Here the CDR3 reads CASSHTPTAKLFF. CDR3 nucleotides: TGTGCCAGCAGCCATACCCCCACGGCGAAACTGTTTTTT.

The V gene is TRBV29-1, the J gene TRBJ2-7; possible D gene TRBD2, 6 bases. The CDR3 is made up of 12 amino acids. Germline V gene data show CDR1 as SQVTM and CDR2 as ANQGSEA. V lost 4 bases and J lost 6, with 13 bases in between. The CDR3 sequence: CSVAGTRFEQYF. CDR3 nucleotides: TGCAGCGTTGCCGGGACTCGCTTCGAGCAGTACTTC.

V is TRBV7-6 and J is TRBJ1-4, with 10 bases matching TRBD1. Germline V gives CDR1 SGHVS, CDR2 FNYEAQ. The V segment lost 5 bases and the J segment 10 bases; nucleotides outside the gene matches: 7. The CDR3 sequence is 14 residues long. The CDR3 loop reads CASSAGTGARKLFF. CDR3 sequence (DNA): TGTGCCAGCAGCGCCGGGACAGGGGCGAGAAAACTGTTTTTT.

The sample holds a few counts of this clone. The chain employs TRBV2 and TRBJ1-1; weak D call: TRBD1 (5 bases). Trimming left V 3 bases short and J 5 bases short, with 10 bases between. Germline CDR1 is SNHLY and CDR2 is FYNNEI. This CDR3 region has 13 residues. The DNA of the CDR3 is TGTGCCAGCAGTGAGGGGGTTTTTACTGAAGCTTTCTTT. Encoded protein: CASSEGVFTEAFF. Together with reference TRBV2 and TRBJ1-1, the CDR3 gives the full variable domain: EPEVTQTPSHQVTQMGQEVILRCVPISNHLYFYWYRQILGQKVEFLVSFYNNEISEKSEIFDDQFSVERPDGSNFTLKIRSTKLEDSAMYFCASSEGVFTEAFFGQGTRLTVV.

This chain links TRBV5-4 with TRBJ1-4; no clear D. This CDR3 is built from 14 residues. Germline values: CDR1 SGHNT, CDR2 YYREEE (reference sequence). V gave up 4 bases and J gave up 5 bases, with 12 bases separating them. The CDR3 coding sequence is TGTGCCAGCAGCCCCCGGACGGGGAATGAAAAACTGTTTTTT. Its protein product is CASSPRTGNEKLFF.

This rearrangement joins TRBV6-5 to TRBJ1-1; 8 bases are a match to TRBD1. V dropped 4 bases and J dropped 1; count of bases not matched to a gene: 5. The CDR3 totals 15 residues. Germline V gene sequence: CDR1 MNHEY, CDR2 SVGAGI. CDR3 residues: CASSSTDRENTEAFF. CDR3 nucleotides: TGTGCCAGCAGTTCCACGGACAGGGAGAACACTGAAGCTTTCTTT.

The chain links TRBV7-9 to TRBJ1-6; D not resolved. The CDR3 loop spans 12 amino acids. Germline CDR1 and CDR2: SEHNR and FQNEAQ (reference sequence). The V gene lost 5 bases and the J gene lost 13 bases, with 12 bases spanning the gap. The CDR3 DNA reads TGTGCCAGCAGCCCCAGTAGTTCGCCCCTCCACTTT. It translates to CASSPSSSPLHF.

This sequence joins TRBV28 and TRBJ1-1; D possibly corresponds to TRBD1 (5 bases). With 3 bases removed from V and 4 bases from J, the gap between germline ends came to 12 bases. Germline values: CDR1 MDHEN, CDR2 SYDVKM. The CDR3 contains 14 residues. CDR3 residues: CASSFLAGSTEAFF. In nucleotides, the CDR3 is TGTGCCAGCAGTTTTCTCGCAGGGAGCACTGAAGCTTTCTTT.

V is TRBV25-1 and J is TRBJ1-2; TRBD1 agrees at 12 bases. The CDR3 has 16 amino acids. Germline CDR1 MGHDK, CDR2 SYGVNS. V lost 1 base, J lost 4 bases, and 4 bases stayed unmatched. The CDR3 sequence is CASSELGTGGLYGYTF. The CDR3 nucleotides are TGTGCCAGCAGTGAATTGGGGACAGGGGGCCTCTATGGCTACACCTTC.

V gene TRBV7-9 combines with J gene TRBJ2-7, with TRBD2 matching over 7 bases. CDR1 and CDR2 (germline): SEHNR, FQNEAQ (reference sequence). CDR3 length: 16 amino acids. V was pared by 3 bases and J by 3 bases, with 11 bases of the junction left unmatched. CDR3 in amino acids: CASSFNPGRKSYEQYF. Written as DNA, the CDR3 is TGTGCCAGCAGCTTTAACCCCGGGAGGAAAAGCTACGAGCAGTACTTC.

The gene calls are TRBV6-1 and TRBJ2-7; TRBD1 matches 9 bases. J lost 0 bases, V lost 4 bases, and 1 base had no gene match. The V gene's germline CDR1 is MNHNS and CDR2 SASEGT. CDR3 length: 14 amino acids. This CDR3 reads CASSGTGASYEQYF. The DNA for the CDR3 is TGTGCCAGCAGTGGGACAGGGGCCTCCTACGAGCAGTACTTC.

On this clone: Other DNA sequences within the sample encode an identical CDR3. The chain employs TRBV7-3 and TRBJ2-5; either TRBD1 or TRBD2 may fit D (5 bases each). The V gene's germline CDR1 is SGHTA and CDR2 FQGTGA. With 2 bases removed from V and 1 base from J, the gap between germline ends came to 8 bases. The length of the CDR3 is 14 residues. CDR3 sequence (DNA): TGTGCCAGCAGCTTAGCAGGGAGCCAAGAGACCCAGTACTTC. Translation gives CASSLAGSQETQYF.

V is TRBV19 and J is TRBJ1-5; D might be TRBD1 (6 bases). This CDR3 comprises 15 residues. Germline V lookup: CDR1 LNHDA, CDR2 SQIVND (reference sequence). Deletions cut 5 bases from V and 0 bases from J, with 11 bases between. CDR3 sequence reads: CASSRGQNSNQPQHF. The CDR3 DNA reads TGTGCCAGTAGTCGCGGACAGAATAGCAATCAGCCCCAGCATTTT.

The rearrangement joins TRBV28 to TRBJ2-7, with D tentatively TRBD2 (6 bases). The V gene's germline CDR1 is MDHEN and CDR2 SYDVKM. CDR3 length equals 15 residues. Trimming took 3 bases from V and 3 from J, leaving 15 bases between them. The CDR3: CASSLPSGPVYEQYF. The DNA for the CDR3 is TGTGCCAGCAGTTTGCCAAGCGGGCCGGTCTACGAGCAGTACTTC.

The gene calls are TRBV27 and TRBJ2-7; 8 bases are a match to TRBD1. Germline assignment: CDR1 MNHEY and CDR2 SMNVEV (reference sequence). This CDR3 is 15 amino acids long. Trimming at V came to 4 bases and at J to 0 bases, leaving 5 bases not matched to a gene. CDR3 nucleotide sequence: TGTGCCAGCAGTTCGGACAGGGCGAGCTCCTACGAGCAGTACTTC. Protein product: CASSSDRASSYEQYF.

To note about this clone: This sample also contains other DNA sequences that code for the same CDR3. DNA for the CDR3: TGTGCCAGCAGTTACTCCGGGACAGGCAGCTACGAGCAGTACTTC. Translating gives CASSYSGTGSYEQYF. The rearrangement links TRBV6-5 to TRBJ2-7, with 8 bases fitting TRBD1. V dropped 0 bases and J dropped 3; count of bases not matched to a gene: 4. CDR1 is MNHEY, CDR2 SVGAGI, per germline. This CDR3 comprises 15 residues.

This clone was observed a single time. The identical CDR3 is also encoded by other nucleotide sequences in the sample. This sequence joins TRBV5-1 and TRBJ1-2; 7 nucleotides agree with TRBD1. The germline V gene encodes CDR1 SGHRS and CDR2 YFSETQ. After removal of 0 bases from V and 6 bases from J, the junction contained 2 bases not matched to a gene. The CDR3 length is 13 residues. The CDR3 loop is CASSLDRGHGYTF. CDR3 bases: TGCGCCAGCAGCTTGGACAGGGGACATGGCTACACCTTC.

The gene calls are TRBV11-2 and TRBJ2-7; 7 nucleotides line up with TRBD1. The germline CDR1 and CDR2 sequences are SGHAT and FQNNGV. The CDR3 is 14 residues long. The ends lost 4 bases at V and 7 bases at J; junction bases unmatched: 10. CDR3 DNA: TGTGCCAGCAGCTCACCGGGACAGATAAGGGAGCAGTACTTC. Residues: CASSSPGQIREQYF.

The rearrangement joins TRBV5-6 to TRBJ2-3, with 9 bases that match TRBD2. The length of the CDR3 is 16 residues. Looked up from germline, CDR1 is SGHDT and CDR2 is YYEEEE. Trimming removed 4 bases from V and 1 base from J; junction bases left unmatched: 7. DNA for the CDR3: TGTGCCAGCAGCCCACATAGCGGGAGCGGCACAGATACGCAGTATTTT. It translates to CASSPHSGSGTDTQYF.

V and J are TRBV19 and TRBJ1-2; 9 positions match TRBD1. This CDR3 comprises 16 residues. CDR1 is LNHDA, CDR2 SQIVND, per germline (reference sequence). V shed 4 bases and J 2 bases; nucleotides not matched to a gene: 8. CDR3 in amino acids: CASSSLGTGLNYGYTF. The CDR3 DNA follows: TGTGCCAGTAGTAGCCTCGGGACAGGGCTAAACTATGGCTACACCTTC.

The chain couples TRBV7-3 to TRBJ2-7; 9 bases line up with TRBD2. From germline, CDR1 is SGHTA and CDR2 FQGTGA. Trimming removed 5 bases from V and 4 bases from J; junction bases left unmatched: 9. The CDR3 spans 15 residues. The CDR3 sequence is CASSPVASGTYEQYF. CDR3 bases: TGTGCCAGCAGCCCGGTGGCTAGCGGGACGTACGAGCAGTACTTC.

This chain uses TRBV19 with TRBJ2-2, with 10 bases that match TRBD2. CDR3 length equals 20 residues. The junction had 21 bases not matched to a gene; V was cut back by 5 bases and J by 6 bases. CDR1 LNHDA and CDR2 SQIVND come from the germline V gene (reference sequence). CDR3 amino acids: CASSPGTSGRAKKSPGELFF. CDR3 sequence (DNA): TGTGCCAGTAGTCCGGGAACAAGCGGGAGGGCCAAAAAATCCCCCGGGGAGCTGTTTTTT.

This clone was seen a handful of times. The chain carries TRBV19 and TRBJ1-1; no clear D gene. Germline V lookup: CDR1 LNHDA, CDR2 SQIVND (reference sequence). Trimming took off 5 bases at V and 7 bases at J, with 8 bases between the two ends. The CDR3 totals 11 residues. The CDR3 region has the DNA TGTGCCAGTAGTGTGGCAGTTGAAGCTTTCTTT. Protein: CASSVAVEAFF.